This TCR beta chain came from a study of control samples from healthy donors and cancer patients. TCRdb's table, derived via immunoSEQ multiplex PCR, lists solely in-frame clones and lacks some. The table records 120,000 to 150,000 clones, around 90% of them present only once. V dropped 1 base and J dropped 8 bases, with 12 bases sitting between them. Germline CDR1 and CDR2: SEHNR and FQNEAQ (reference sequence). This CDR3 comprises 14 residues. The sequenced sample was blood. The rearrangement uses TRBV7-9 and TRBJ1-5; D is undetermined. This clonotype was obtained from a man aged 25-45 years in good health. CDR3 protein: CASSLEGRVEPQHF. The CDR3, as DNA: TGTGCCAGCAGCTTAGAAGGGAGGGTAGAGCCCCAGCATTTT.